The following is a TCR beta chain sequence with its context. The CDR3 covers 14 residues. CDR1 is SGHTA and CDR2 is FQGNSA in the germline V gene. Trimming took 2 bases from V and 4 from J; bases not matched to a gene: 3. The data were taken from a study of identical twins. TCRdb re-derived calls from the 5' RACE reads in MiXCR, one entry per CDR3 protein. The data contain approximately 700,000 distinct CDR3 sequences, around a sixth of them singletons. In addition, the sample was reused for a study of T cells expressing NK-cell markers. That publication notes: The TCR beta repertoires were obtained from sorted CD3+CD56+NKG2C+, CD3+CD56+NKG2C- and CD3+CD56-NKG2C+ T cells.

The TCR comes from a woman between 18 and 29 years old in good health. The chain combines TRBV7-2 with TRBJ2-3, with 7 bases that match TRBD2. Source material: PBMCs. CDR3 DNA sequence: TGTGCCAGCAGCTTACCGGGGGGTGCAGATACGCAGTATTTT. Protein product: CASSLPGGADTQYF.